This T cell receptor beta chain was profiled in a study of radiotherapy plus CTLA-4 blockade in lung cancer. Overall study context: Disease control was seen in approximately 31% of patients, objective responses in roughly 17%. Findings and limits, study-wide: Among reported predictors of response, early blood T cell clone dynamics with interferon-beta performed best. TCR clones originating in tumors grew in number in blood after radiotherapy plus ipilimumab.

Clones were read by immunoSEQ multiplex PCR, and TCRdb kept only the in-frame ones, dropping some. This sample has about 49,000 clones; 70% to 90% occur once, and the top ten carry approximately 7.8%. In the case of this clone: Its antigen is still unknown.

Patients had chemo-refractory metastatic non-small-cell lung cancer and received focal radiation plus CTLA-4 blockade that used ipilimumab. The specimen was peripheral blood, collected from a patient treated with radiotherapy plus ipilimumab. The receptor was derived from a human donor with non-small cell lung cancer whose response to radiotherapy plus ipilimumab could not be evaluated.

Here the CDR3 reads CAWSVIRGTGYETQYF. The CDR3 nucleotides are TGTGCCTGGAGTGTAATTAGGGGGACAGGGTACGAGACCCAGTACTTC. The rearrangement uses TRBV30 and TRBJ2-5; 9 bases are a match to TRBD1. The CDR3 extends over 16 amino acids. Unmatched junction bases numbered 10, after V lost 0 bases and J lost 5 bases. Per germline, CDR1 GTSNPN and CDR2 SVGIG (reference sequence).